This T cell receptor (beta chain) was obtained from a study of siplizumab effects on memory and regulatory T cells. With 1 base removed from V and 2 bases from J, the gap between germline ends came to 9 bases. The germline CDR1 and CDR2 sequences are SGHAT and FQDESV (reference sequence). This CDR3 is 14 amino acids long. Naive, memory, effector memory and TEMRA subsets, all unstimulated, were sequenced in a few donor pairs. Generated by immunoSEQ multiplex PCR, the TCRdb table keeps only in-frame clones and is missing some. The sample carries fewer than 45,000 clones, around 89% recorded once. Input material: naive CD4+ T cells sorted from blood. The chain is built from TRBV11-1 and TRBJ2-7, with D possibly called TRBD1 or TRBD2 (5 bases each). This TCR was sampled from a human donor in good health. The CDR3 DNA reads as TGTGCCAGCAGCTTAGGGGACGGAGCCTACGAGCAGTACTTC. This sequence encodes CASSLGDGAYEQYF. The entire variable domain, with the rest obtained from reference TRBV11-1 and TRBJ2-7, is as follows: EAEVAQSPRYKITEKSQAVAFWCDPISGHATLYWYRQILGQGPELLVQFQDESVVDDSQLPKDRFSAERLKGVDSTLKIQPAELGDSAMYLCASSLGDGAYEQYFGPGTRLTVT.